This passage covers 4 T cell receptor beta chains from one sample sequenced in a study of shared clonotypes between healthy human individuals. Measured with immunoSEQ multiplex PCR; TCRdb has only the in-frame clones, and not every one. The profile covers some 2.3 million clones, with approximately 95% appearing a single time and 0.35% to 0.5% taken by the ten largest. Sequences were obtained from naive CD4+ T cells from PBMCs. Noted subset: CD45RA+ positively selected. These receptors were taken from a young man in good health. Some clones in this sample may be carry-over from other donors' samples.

CDR3 bases: TGTGCCAGCAGCATAGAGGGGGTTTCTAGCACAGATACGCAGTATTTT. It encodes CASSIEGVSSTDTQYF. The chain carries TRBV9 and TRBJ2-3, with TRBD1 as a possible D gene (6 bases). V lost 4 bases and J lost 0, with 15 bases in between. This CDR3 has 16 residues. Germline lookup yields CDR1 SGDLS and CDR2 YYNGEE.

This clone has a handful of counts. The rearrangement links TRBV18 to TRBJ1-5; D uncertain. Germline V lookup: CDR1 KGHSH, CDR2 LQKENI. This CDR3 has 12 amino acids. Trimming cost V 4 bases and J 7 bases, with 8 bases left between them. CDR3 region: CASSRGVQPQHF. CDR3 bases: TGTGCCAGCTCACGCGGGGTCCAGCCCCAGCATTTT.

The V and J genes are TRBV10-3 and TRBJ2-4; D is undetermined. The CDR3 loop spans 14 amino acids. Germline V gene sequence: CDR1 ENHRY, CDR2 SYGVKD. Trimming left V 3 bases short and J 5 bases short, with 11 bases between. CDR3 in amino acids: CAISDPQPQNIQYF. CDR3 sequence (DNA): TGTGCCATCAGTGACCCGCAACCCCAAAACATTCAGTACTTC.

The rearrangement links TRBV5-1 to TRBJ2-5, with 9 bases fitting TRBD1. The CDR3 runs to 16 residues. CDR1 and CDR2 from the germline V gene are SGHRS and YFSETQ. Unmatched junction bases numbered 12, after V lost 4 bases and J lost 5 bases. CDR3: CASSPPGTGYLETQYF. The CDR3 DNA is TGCGCCAGCAGCCCCCCCGGGACAGGGTATTTGGAGACCCAGTACTTC.